The rows below give T cell receptor beta chains drawn from one sample of a study of glioma-infiltrating T cells after dendritic cell vaccination. The data were produced by immunoSEQ multiplex PCR, yet TCRdb's version contains in-frame clones alone and is incomplete. This sample has over 75,000 clones; 75% to 90% occur once, and the top ten carry 2% to 2.5%. Sample: blood, taken after dendritic cell vaccination. These receptor sequences come from a human donor with glioblastoma. Both conserved end residues are part of each CDR3. The order of the fields is J gene, clone size, V gene, D gene, CDR3 protein, CDR3 DNA. The D gene is left open where the match is weak. Not all rows give a size; the values are once, few, many and, for expanded clones, a class.

J: TRBJ1-2
size: NA
V: TRBV27
D: NA
CDR3: CASSRQINYGYTF
DNA: TGTGCCAGCAGTCGACAGATAAACTATGGCTACACCTTC

J: TRBJ2-2
size: few
V: TRBV6-4
D: NA
CDR3: CASSVDSQSGELFF
DNA: TGTGCCAGCTCGGTAGATAGTCAAAGCGGGGAGCTGTTTTTT

J: TRBJ2-4
size: few
V: TRBV6-7
D: TRBD1
CDR3: CASSRGQVQNIQYF
DNA: TGTGCCAGCAGTCGGGGACAGGTGCAAAACATTCAGTACTTC

J: TRBJ1-2
size: NA
V: TRBV27
D: TRBD1
CDR3: CASSSSGTGKSFYGYTF
DNA: TGTGCCAGCAGTTCCTCCGGGACAGGGAAATCTTTCTATGGCTACACCTTC

J: TRBJ1-4
size: NA
V: TRBV7-2
D: NA
CDR3: CASSLPGAGDEKLFF
DNA: TGTGCCAGCAGCTTACCCGGCGCAGGGGATGAAAAACTGTTTTTT

J: TRBJ2-2
size: NA
V: TRBV7-9
D: TRBD1
CDR3: CASSLRQGTGELFF
DNA: TGTGCCAGCAGCCTTAGACAGGGGACCGGGGAGCTGTTTTTT

J: TRBJ2-7
size: NA
V: TRBV11-2
D: NA
CDR3: CASSLEFRGIYEQYF
DNA: TGTGCCAGCAGCTTAGAGTTCAGGGGCATCTACGAGCAGTACTTC

J: TRBJ1-1
size: NA
V: TRBV7-3
D: NA
CDR3: CASTLGGLNTEAFF
DNA: TGTGCCAGCACTCTAGGCGGCCTGAACACTGAAGCTTTCTTT

J: TRBJ2-2
size: NA
V: TRBV2
D: NA
CDR3: CASKVGQANTGELFF
DNA: TGTGCCAGCAAGGTTGGGCAGGCGAACACCGGGGAGCTGTTTTTT

J: TRBJ2-1
size: NA
V: TRBV5-4
D: NA
CDR3: CASSLGLLYNEQFF
DNA: TGTGCCAGCAGCTTGGGACTTCTCTACAATGAGCAGTTCTTC

J: TRBJ2-5
size: few
V: TRBV5-6
D: TRBD2
CDR3: CASSLAAGGVGSQYF
DNA: TGTGCCAGCAGCTTGGCAGCGGGGGGGGTCGGGTCCCAGTACTTC

J: TRBJ1-1
size: NA
V: TRBV19
D: NA
CDR3: CASRTGSHRNTEAFF
DNA: TGTGCCAGTAGAACCGGGAGCCACAGGAACACTGAAGCTTTCTTT

J: TRBJ1-5
size: NA
V: TRBV21-1
D: NA
CDR3: CASSSGQGASVSSQPQHF
DNA: TGTGCCAGCAGCAGCGGACAGGGGGCGAGTGTAAGTTCTCAGCCCCAGCATTTT

J: TRBJ1-5
size: few
V: TRBV6-1
D: TRBD1
CDR3: CASSGLTGAGNQPQHF
DNA: TGTGCCAGCAGTGGATTAACAGGGGCCGGCAATCAGCCCCAGCATTTT

J: TRBJ2-7
size: NA
V: TRBV7-2
D: TRBD2
CDR3: CASSMLTGTTNYEQYF
DNA: TGTGCCAGCAGCATGTTGACCGGGACTACGAACTACGAGCAGTACTTC

J: TRBJ2-1
size: NA
V: TRBV30
D: NA
CDR3: CAWSLAKGSYNEQFF
DNA: TGTGCCTGGAGCCTAGCGAAGGGATCCTACAATGAGCAGTTCTTC

J: TRBJ1-4
size: NA
V: TRBV5-1
D: TRBD1
CDR3: CASSLAGQGNEKLFF
DNA: TGCGCCAGCAGCTTGGCCGGACAGGGGAACGAAAAACTGTTTTTT

J: TRBJ2-7
size: NA
V: TRBV2
D: TRBD1
CDR3: CASRGWTGFFYEQYF
DNA: TGTGCCAGCAGAGGATGGACAGGGTTTTTTTACGAGCAGTACTTC

J: TRBJ1-5
size: NA
V: TRBV6-5
D: TRBD1
CDR3: CASRRGQDLNQPQHF
DNA: TGTGCCAGCAGGAGGGGACAGGACTTAAATCAGCCCCAGCATTTT

J: TRBJ1-1
size: NA
V: TRBV6-1
D: NA
CDR3: CASGDSRYTEAFF
DNA: TGTGCCAGCGGGGACTCGAGGTACACTGAAGCTTTCTTT

J: TRBJ1-2
size: NA
V: TRBV19
D: NA
CDR3: CASSGGGLNRPGYTF
DNA: TGTGCCAGTAGTGGGGGGGGACTTAACAGACCAGGCTACACCTTC

J: TRBJ1-1
size: NA
V: TRBV6-5
D: TRBD1
CDR3: CASRRQGAKTEAFF
DNA: TGTGCCAGCAGACGACAGGGGGCGAAGACTGAAGCTTTCTTT

J: TRBJ2-1
size: NA
V: TRBV5-6
D: NA
CDR3: CASSLLSSYNEQFF
DNA: TGTGCCAGCAGCTTACTTAGCTCCTACAATGAGCAGTTCTTC

J: TRBJ1-5
size: NA
V: TRBV13
D: NA
CDR3: CASSFGSGSNGQPQHF
DNA: TGTGCCAGCAGCTTTGGCTCGGGTTCGAATGGTCAGCCCCAGCATTTT

J: TRBJ2-3
size: NA
V: TRBV6-1
D: NA
CDR3: CASSDPSTDTQYF
DNA: TGTGCCAGCAGTGACCCTAGCACAGATACGCAGTATTTT

J: TRBJ2-5
size: NA
V: TRBV7-8
D: TRBD1
CDR3: CASSSRTGGPETQYF
DNA: TGTGCCAGCAGCTCCCGGACAGGGGGGCCGGAGACCCAGTACTTC

J: TRBJ1-2
size: NA
V: TRBV7-9
D: NA
CDR3: CASSPTGYGYTF
DNA: TGTGCCAGCAGCCCGACAGGCTATGGCTACACCTTC

J: TRBJ1-4
size: NA
V: TRBV5-5
D: NA
CDR3: CASSLGFRAPREKLFF
DNA: TGTGCCAGCAGCTTGGGGTTCAGGGCGCCTAGAGAAAAACTGTTTTTT

J: TRBJ2-2
size: NA
V: TRBV5-6
D: TRBD1
CDR3: CASSFTLGQKNTGELFF
DNA: TGTGCCAGCAGCTTTACGCTGGGACAGAAAAACACCGGGGAGCTGTTTTTT

J: TRBJ1-1
size: NA
V: TRBV5-1
D: TRBD1
CDR3: CASSPYSGTGRSAEAFF
DNA: TGCGCCAGCAGCCCGTATAGCGGGACAGGGAGGTCGGCTGAAGCTTTCTTT

J: TRBJ2-3
size: NA
V: TRBV10-1
D: NA
CDR3: CATPGQLNHTQYF
DNA: TGCGCCACGCCAGGGCAGTTAAATCATACGCAGTATTTT

J: TRBJ2-3
size: NA
V: TRBV10-3
D: NA
CDR3: CAISGGTKNTDTQYF
DNA: TGTGCCATCAGTGGAGGGACAAAAAACACAGATACGCAGTATTTT

J: TRBJ1-1
size: NA
V: TRBV2
D: NA
CDR3: CASSAARNTEAFF
DNA: TGTGCCAGCAGTGCTGCGAGGAACACTGAAGCTTTCTTT

J: TRBJ2-7
size: NA
V: TRBV4-2
D: TRBD1
CDR3: CASSQGQGFEQYF
DNA: TGTGCCAGCAGCCAGGGACAGGGGTTCGAGCAGTACTTC

J: TRBJ2-1
size: NA
V: TRBV6-4
D: TRBD2
CDR3: CASSDSTSGSNEQFF
DNA: TGTGCCAGCAGTGACTCGACTAGCGGGAGCAATGAGCAGTTCTTC

J: TRBJ2-5
size: few
V: TRBV5-6
D: NA
CDR3: CASKTRRGMGTAQETQYF
DNA: TGTGCCAGCAAGACTCGGAGGGGAATGGGGACAGCTCAAGAGACCCAGTACTTC

J: TRBJ2-3
size: NA
V: TRBV10-1
D: NA
CDR3: CASSPIHGKSGTDTQYF
DNA: TGCGCCAGCAGCCCCATACACGGGAAATCTGGCACAGATACGCAGTATTTT

J: TRBJ2-5
size: NA
V: TRBV7-2
D: NA
CDR3: CASSLGSMVGAQETQYF
DNA: TGTGCCAGCAGCTTAGGGTCTATGGTAGGGGCCCAAGAGACCCAGTACTTC

J: TRBJ2-5
size: NA
V: TRBV29-1
D: TRBD2
CDR3: CSGSGTSGAETQYF
DNA: TGCAGCGGTAGCGGGACTAGCGGCGCGGAGACCCAGTACTTC

J: TRBJ1-1
size: NA
V: TRBV18
D: TRBD1
CDR3: CASSRTGNTEAFF
DNA: TGTGCCAGCTCACGGACAGGGAACACTGAAGCTTTCTTT